Listed below are T cell receptor beta chains from one sample, sequenced in a study of T cell responses to AZD1222 COVID-19 vaccine. The protocol was immunoSEQ multiplex PCR, while the TCRdb copy is restricted to in-frame clones and leaves out a portion. The repertoire holds about 110,000 clones, with roughly 92% as singletons. The starting material was peripheral blood, obtained 28 days after the second AZD1222 dose. The receptors originated from an adult who received the AZD1222 COVID-19 vaccine. Both conserved end residues are part of each CDR3. The D gene is left open where the match is weak. The size of a clone is reported for some rows only, either as once, few or many, or as a class for expanded clones.

V	J	size	D	DNA	CDR3
TRBV11-1	TRBJ1-1	NA	NA	TGTGCCAGCAGCTCGGACAGAGGGACTGAAGCTTTCTTT	CASSSDRGTEAFF
TRBV5-1	TRBJ1-2	NA	NA	TGCGCCAGCAGCTCACAGGGATTTTGGGGCTACACCTTC	CASSSQGFWGYTF
TRBV5-5	TRBJ2-2	NA	TRBD1	TGTGCCAGCAGCTCAACTCCAAAGGACAGGGAGAACACCGGGGAGCTGTTTTTT	CASSSTPKDRENTGELFF
TRBV19	TRBJ1-2	NA	NA	TGTGCCAGTAGTACTCGGGGGAAGGGCTACACCTTC	CASSTRGKGYTF
TRBV7-6	TRBJ1-2	once	NA	TGTGCCAGCAGCTTATTGGCAGGCATGGATGGCTACACCTTC	CASSLLAGMDGYTF
TRBV5-4	TRBJ1-2	once	NA	TGTGCCAGCAGCCCAGGACAGACCTATGGCTACACCTTC	CASSPGQTYGYTF
TRBV7-8	TRBJ2-7	NA	NA	TGTGCCAGCAGCTTAGCGATAGGGTACGAGCAGTACTTC	CASSLAIGYEQYF
TRBV29-1	TRBJ1-2	NA	TRBD1	TGCAGCGTGGCGGACAGGGGCGACTACTATGGCTACACCTTC	CSVADRGDYYGYTF
TRBV6-2/TRBV6-3	TRBJ2-5	NA	TRBD2	TGTGCCAGCAGTTACCTAGCGGGGGCGGAGACCCAGTACTTC	CASSYLAGAETQYF
TRBV15	TRBJ1-5	few	NA	TGTGCCACCAGCAGAGATAGGCAGGGCCGTAGCAATCAGCCCCAGCATTTT	CATSRDRQGRSNQPQHF
TRBV5-1	TRBJ2-2	NA	NA	TGCGCCAGCAGCCTCGGGACAAACCGCGGGGAGCTGTTTTTT	CASSLGTNRGELFF
TRBV7-9	TRBJ2-3	NA	NA	TGTGCCAGCAGCCATACGGGCGGCACAGATACGCAGTATTTT	CASSHTGGTDTQYF
TRBV10-3	TRBJ2-2	NA	TRBD2	TGTGCCATCACTCAGCGGGGAGACACCGGGGAGCTGTTTTTT	CAITQRGDTGELFF
TRBV5-1	TRBJ1-4	once	NA	TGCGCCAGCAGCTTGGGGGCGACTAATGAAAAACTGTTTTTT	CASSLGATNEKLFF
TRBV10-1	TRBJ2-2	NA	TRBD1	TGCGCCAGCAGAGCCGGGACAGGGGGCTTCGGCGGGGAGCTGTTTTTT	CASRAGTGGFGGELFF
TRBV2	TRBJ2-7	NA	NA	TGTGCCAGCACCATGGTCTACGAGCAGTACTTC	CASTMVYEQYF
TRBV11-3	TRBJ2-7	NA	TRBD1	TGTGCCAGAATAGACGACAGGGATCCCTACGAGCAGTACTTC	CARIDDRDPYEQYF
TRBV11-2	TRBJ2-1	NA	NA	TGTGCCAGCAGCTCTGCCAGGGGGGGTTACAATGAGCAGTTCTTC	CASSSARGGYNEQFF
TRBV6-1	TRBJ2-5	NA	NA	TGTGCCAGCAGTGAAAACGGTGGTGGGACCCAGTACTTC	CASSENGGGTQYF
TRBV30	TRBJ1-6	NA	NA	TGTGCCTGGAGTGTGTGGCAGGGTGACTCACCCCTCCACTTT	CAWSVWQGDSPLHF
TRBV15	TRBJ1-5	NA	NA	TGTGCCACCAGCTCTCCAGGGCAGGGAGGTCCTCAGCCCCAGCATTTT	CATSSPGQGGPQPQHF
TRBV18	TRBJ2-7	NA	TRBD2	TGTGCCAGCTCACCACCCCTAGCGGGGGGGCCTTACGAGCAGTACTTC	CASSPPLAGGPYEQYF
TRBV5-1	TRBJ2-3	NA	NA	TGCGCCAGCAGCTGGAAGACGAACACAGATACGCAGTATTTT	CASSWKTNTDTQYF
TRBV12-3/TRBV12-4	TRBJ1-2	NA	TRBD1	TGTGCCAGCAGCCCGGGACAGAACTATGGCTACACCTTC	CASSPGQNYGYTF
TRBV25-1	TRBJ1-1	NA	TRBD1	TGTGCCAGCAGATGGACAGGGCGAATTGACACTGAAGCTTTCTTT	CASRWTGRIDTEAFF
TRBV7-2	TRBJ2-2	NA	NA	TGTGCCAGCACCCGGACGCCCGGGGAGCTGTTTTTT	CASTRTPGELFF
TRBV7-2	TRBJ1-2	NA	TRBD1	TGTGCCAGCATCGGGGACAGCTATGGCTACACCTTC	CASIGDSYGYTF
TRBV5-1	TRBJ1-3	NA	NA	TGCGCCAGCAGCAAAGACCTCTCTGGAAACACCATATATTTT	CASSKDLSGNTIYF
TRBV7-9	TRBJ2-1	few	NA	TGTGCCAGCAGCCCAGACAATGAGCAGTTCTTC	CASSPDNEQFF